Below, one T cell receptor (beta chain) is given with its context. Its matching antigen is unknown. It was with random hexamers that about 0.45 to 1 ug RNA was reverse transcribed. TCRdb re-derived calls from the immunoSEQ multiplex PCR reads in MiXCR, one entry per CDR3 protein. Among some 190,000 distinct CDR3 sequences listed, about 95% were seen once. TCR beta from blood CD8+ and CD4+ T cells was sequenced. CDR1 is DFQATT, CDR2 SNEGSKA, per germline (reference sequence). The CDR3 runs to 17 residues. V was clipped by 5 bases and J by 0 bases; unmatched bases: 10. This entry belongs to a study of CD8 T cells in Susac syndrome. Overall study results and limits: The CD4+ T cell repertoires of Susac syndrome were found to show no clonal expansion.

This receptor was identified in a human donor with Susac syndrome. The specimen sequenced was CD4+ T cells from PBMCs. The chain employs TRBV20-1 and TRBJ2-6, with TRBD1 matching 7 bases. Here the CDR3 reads CSALGQLGSSGANVLTF. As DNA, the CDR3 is TGCAGTGCTTTGGGACAGCTGGGGAGCTCTGGGGCCAACGTCCTGACTTTC.